These 26 T cell receptor beta chains originate from one sample sequenced in a study of T-cell reconstitution after alpha-beta-depleted transplantation in children. As it was prepared, the TCRbeta library received unique molecular identifiers. MiXCR, applied by TCRdb to the PCR reads, yields one record per CDR3 protein. The sample has 700,000 to 850,000 distinct CDR3 sequences; less than 20% are singletons. This specimen was PBMCs, mostly from graft donor cells, taken 360 days after TCRalphabeta/CD19-depleted stem cell transplant. The receptors here all came from a male patient between 10 and 17 years old who had a stem cell transplant for acute lymphoblastic leukemia, so the T cells may come from the graft donor.

This clonotype was counted a few times. The chain carries TRBV15 and TRBJ2-5; 10 bases match TRBD1. The germline CDR1 and CDR2 sequences are LNHNV and YYDKDF (reference sequence). The junction had 11 bases not matched to a gene; V was cut back by 2 bases and J by 8 bases. This CDR3 spans 16 amino acids. CDR3 in amino acids: CATSRTKTGTGETQYF. The CDR3 DNA is TGTGCCACCAGCAGAACCAAAACCGGGACAGGGGAAACCCAGTACTTC.

This clonotype was found a few times. The chain uses TRBV4-1 and TRBJ1-1, with TRBD1 matching over 7 bases. V lost 0 bases, J lost 3 bases, and 7 bases stayed unmatched. The CDR3 covers 16 residues. Germline V gives CDR1 MGHRA, CDR2 YSYEKL. For the CDR3, the DNA is TGCGCCAGCAGCCAAGATAGGACAGGAATCTACACTGAAGCTTTCTTT. Translated, it gives CASSQDRTGIYTEAFF.

This clonotype was observed a few times. The V gene is TRBV5-1, the J gene TRBJ2-5; a possible D gene is TRBD1 (5 bases). Germline values: CDR1 SGHRS, CDR2 YFSETQ. This CDR3 spans 15 amino acids. Trimming shortened V by 0 bases and J by 4 bases, and 13 bases separated the two germline ends. The chain's CDR3 is CASSLGGAGVETQYF. CDR3 in DNA: TGCGCCAGCAGCTTGGGTGGGGCCGGCGTAGAGACCCAGTACTTC.

This chain connects TRBV11-2 to TRBJ2-7, with 7 bases fitting TRBD1. Germline assignment: CDR1 SGHAT and CDR2 FQNNGV. The CDR3 loop spans 15 amino acids. With V trimmed by 4 bases and J by 6 bases, 12 bases remained unmatched. CDR3 nucleotides: TGTGCCAGCAGCTCACGACAGGGTCCGTCTGGCGAGCAGTACTTC. Translated: CASSSRQGPSGEQYF. Using reference TRBV11-2 and TRBJ2-7 for the parts outside the CDR3, the full variable domain is EAGVAQSPRYKIIEKRQSVAFWCNPISGHATLYWYQQILGQGPKLLIQFQNNGVVDDSQLPKDRFSAERLKGVDSTLKIQPAKLEDSAVYLCASSSRQGPSGEQYFGPGTRLTVT.

This clonotype was found many times. J is TRBJ1-5 and V is TRBV5-1; TRBD1 is a possible D gene (5 bases). V dropped 1 base and J dropped 5 bases, with 13 bases sitting between them. Germline-derived CDR1 and CDR2 are SGHRS and YFSETQ. The CDR3 totals 15 residues. The CDR3 DNA is TGCGCCAGCAGCTTGAGGGGCGCACGCTATCAGCCCCAGCATTTT. Protein: CASSLRGARYQPQHF.

The genes are TRBV9 and TRBJ1-5; D gene ambiguous. The CDR3 totals 15 residues. V shed 0 bases and J shed 7 bases, with 14 bases lying between them. The germline CDR1 and CDR2 sequences are SGDLS and YYNGEE. In DNA, the CDR3 is TGTGCCAGCAGCGTAGGAGACGAGGGAAACCAGCCCCAGCATTTT. Its protein product is CASSVGDEGNQPQHF. Combining the CDR3 with reference TRBV9 and TRBJ1-5 gives the whole variable domain DSGVTQTPKHLITATGQRVTLRCSPRSGDLSVYWYQQSLDQGLQFLIQYYNGEERAKGNILERFSAQQFPDLHSELNLSSLELGDSALYFCASSVGDEGNQPQHFGDGTRLSIL.

V is TRBV27 and J is TRBJ2-7, with D perhaps given as TRBD1 or TRBD2 (6 bases each). CDR3 length: 13 amino acids. Germline lookup yields CDR1 MNHEY and CDR2 SMNVEV (reference sequence). The V and J ends lost 2 bases and 6 bases respectively, with 11 bases between them. The CDR3 DNA is TGTGCCAGCAGTTTAAGAGGGGGGTTCGAGCAGTACTTC. Translating gives CASSLRGGFEQYF.

The gene calls are TRBV9 and TRBJ2-1, with 12 bases identical to TRBD2. From germline, CDR1 is SGDLS and CDR2 YYNGEE. V lost 1 base to trimming and J lost 9 bases; unmatched junction nucleotides: 11. This CDR3 is 17 amino acids long. The CDR3 here is CASSVRLAGVLLTEQFF. The CDR3 DNA is TGTGCCAGCAGCGTACGACTAGCGGGAGTTTTATTGACTGAGCAGTTCTTC.

The J gene is TRBJ2-1, the V gene TRBV29-1, with 10 bases lining up with TRBD2. The ends lost 4 bases at V and 5 bases at J; junction bases unmatched: 5. This CDR3 is 14 amino acids long. CDR1 SQVTM and CDR2 ANQGSEA come from the germline V gene. CDR3 loop: CSVVRLAGDNEQFF. The CDR3 region has the DNA TGCAGCGTTGTCCGGCTAGCGGGAGACAATGAGCAGTTCTTC.

Here the CDR3 reads CATSSVGQGPSYEQYF. The CDR3 nucleotides read TGTGCCACCAGCTCCGTCGGACAGGGGCCTTCCTACGAGCAGTACTTC. The J gene is TRBJ2-7, the V gene TRBV27; 9 nucleotides agree with TRBD1. CDR1 and CDR2 from the germline V gene are MNHEY and SMNVEV (reference sequence). V trimming: 10 bases; J trimming: 1 base; junction bases outside the gene matches: 14. CDR3 length: 16 residues.

Only a few counts were recorded for this clonotype. The chain combines TRBV3-1 with TRBJ2-1, with 15 bases that match TRBD2. The CDR3 runs to 18 residues. V lost 4 bases, J lost 0 bases, and 4 bases stayed unmatched. Germline V gene lookup returns CDR1 LGHDT and CDR2 YNNKEL (reference sequence). The CDR3 DNA sequence: TGTGCCAGCAGCCCGGGACTAGCGGGAGGAGTCTCCTACAATGAGCAGTTCTTC. Residues: CASSPGLAGGVSYNEQFF.

This clonotype has a handful of counts. The V gene is TRBV5-1, the J gene TRBJ2-7, with D perhaps matching TRBD2 (6 bases). The germline CDR1 and CDR2 sequences are SGHRS and YFSETQ. This CDR3 comprises 15 residues. Deletions cut 5 bases from V and 2 bases from J, with 17 bases between. CDR3 nucleotide sequence: TGCGCCAGCAGTAGCCGTAGCGGAGTCACCTACGAGCAGTACTTC. Translated: CASSSRSGVTYEQYF.

The V gene is TRBV10-3, the J gene TRBJ2-7, with 7 bases fitting TRBD1. Trimming at V came to 6 bases and at J to 5 bases, leaving 7 bases not matched to a gene. Per the germline V gene, CDR1 is ENHRY and CDR2 is SYGVKD. The CDR3 totals 13 residues. Here the CDR3 DNA reads TGTGCCATCAGGGCCGGGACAGAGGACGAGCAGTACTTC. As protein: CAIRAGTEDEQYF.

J is TRBJ1-2 and V is TRBV12-3 or TRBV12-4, with 9 bases fitting TRBD1. The junction had 9 bases not matched to a gene; V was cut back by 5 bases and J by 5 bases. CDR3 length: 15 amino acids. The CDR3 nucleotides are TGTGCCAGCAGTCGTCCGGGACAGGGTGAATATGGCTACACCTTC. Amino acids: CASSRPGQGEYGYTF.

This clonotype has only a few counts. This rearrangement joins TRBV18 to TRBJ2-2, with 8 bases that match TRBD2. From germline, CDR1 is KGHSH and CDR2 LQKENI. V shed 2 bases and J 4 bases; nucleotides not matched to a gene: 12. This CDR3 is 18 amino acids long. The CDR3 spells CASSPASGGRKVTGELFF. For the CDR3, the DNA is TGTGCCAGCTCACCAGCGAGCGGGGGAAGGAAGGTCACCGGGGAGCTGTTTTTT.

The table lists this clonotype with a few counts. The chain couples TRBV5-6 to TRBJ2-3; D remains unclear. Trimming took off 4 bases at V and 3 bases at J, with 12 bases between the two ends. CDR3 length: 14 amino acids. The germline V gene encodes CDR1 SGHDT and CDR2 YYEEEE. The CDR3 spells CASSGWGRTDTQYF. The CDR3 DNA follows: TGTGCCAGCAGCGGGTGGGGTCGAACAGATACGCAGTATTTT.

This clonotype was counted only a few times. The genes are TRBV7-3 and TRBJ2-3; TRBD1 aligns across 9 bases. This CDR3 contains 18 residues. The V gene's germline CDR1 is SGHTA and CDR2 FQGTGA. Trimming cost V 3 bases and J 3 bases; bases outside gene matches: 13. The CDR3 bases are TGTGCCAGCAGCTTGACCTTCCGGGACAGGGCGGGAACAGATACGCAGTATTTT. Amino acid sequence: CASSLTFRDRAGTDTQYF.

Many counts were recorded for this clonotype. The chain joins TRBV6-4 to TRBJ2-7; 9 bases map to TRBD2. In germline, CDR1 is MRHNA, CDR2 SNTAGT. CDR3 length: 15 residues. V was clipped by 1 base and J by 3 bases; unmatched bases: 4. CDR3: CASSDFSGRLYEQYF. Here the CDR3 DNA reads TGTGCCAGCAGTGACTTCAGCGGGAGGCTCTACGAGCAGTACTTC.

In its sample, this clonotype was seen a few times. The chain recombines TRBV6-4 with TRBJ1-5, with TRBD1 as a possible D gene (5 bases). The V and J ends lost 6 bases and 6 bases respectively, with 12 bases between them. This CDR3 comprises 13 residues. Per the germline V gene, CDR1 is MRHNA and CDR2 is SNTAGT. CDR3 nucleotides: TGTGCCAGCAGCCCGGGACCGCTTCAGCCCCAGCATTTT. Amino acid sequence: CASSPGPLQPQHF.

This clonotype was seen a handful of times. This rearrangement joins TRBV7-9 to TRBJ1-4; no firm D call. In germline, CDR1 is SEHNR, CDR2 FQNEAQ (reference sequence). CDR3 length: 11 residues. Trimming took off 8 bases at V and 5 bases at J, with 6 bases between the two ends. CDR3 sequence: CASQINEKLFF. CDR3 in DNA: TGTGCCAGCCAAATAAATGAAAAACTGTTTTTT. The entire variable domain, with the rest obtained from reference TRBV7-9 and TRBJ1-4, is as follows: DTGVSQNPRHKITKRGQNVTFRCDPISEHNRLYWYRQTLGQGPEFLTYFQNEAQLEKSRLLSDRFSAERPKGSFSTLEIQRTEQGDSAMYLCASQINEKLFFGSGTQLSVL.

This clonotype was detected only a few times. The chain recombines TRBV12-3 or TRBV12-4 with TRBJ2-1; D possibly matches TRBD1 or TRBD2 (5 bases each). Trimming stripped 4 bases from V and 6 bases from J, with 13 bases between. CDR3 length equals 14 residues. The CDR3 sequence is CASSSGGEGNEQFF. The CDR3, as DNA: TGTGCCAGCAGTTCTGGGGGAGAGGGCAATGAGCAGTTCTTC.

In its sample, this clonotype was seen a few times. For the CDR3, the DNA is TGTGCCAGCAGCTTCACACCGGGGTTTGGCAATCAGCCCCAGCATTTT. Translated: CASSFTPGFGNQPQHF. The chain has TRBV7-2 and TRBJ1-5; D uncertain. The germline CDR1 and CDR2 sequences are SGHTA and FQGNSA. The CDR3 runs to 16 residues. V shed 3 bases and J shed 2 bases, with 14 bases lying between them.

This clonotype was detected ten times or more. The CDR3 loop is CASQVTSATTYEQYF. CDR3 nucleotides: TGTGCCAGCCAGGTTACTAGCGCCACAACCTACGAGCAGTACTTC. V gene TRBV2 combines with J gene TRBJ2-7; TRBD2 agrees at 7 bases. Trimming removed 8 bases from V and 2 bases from J; junction bases left unmatched: 12. CDR3 length: 15 amino acids. CDR1 is SNHLY and CDR2 is FYNNEI in the germline V gene. Variable domain in full (rest from reference TRBV2 and TRBJ2-7): EPEVTQTPSHQVTQMGQEVILRCVPISNHLYFYWYRQILGQKVEFLVSFYNNEISEKSEIFDDQFSVERPDGSNFTLKIRSTKLEDSAMYFCASQVTSATTYEQYFGPGTRLTVT.

The table lists this clonotype with a few counts. This chain uses TRBV6-5 with TRBJ2-7, with TRBD1 identical over 9 bases. Germline V gene data show CDR1 as MNHEY and CDR2 as SVGAGI. The CDR3 totals 13 residues. The V and J ends lost 8 bases and 7 bases, in that order; junction bases with no gene match: 9. The CDR3 sequence is CASRRDRAGEQYF. Here the CDR3 DNA reads TGTGCCAGCCGCCGGGACAGGGCAGGGGAGCAGTACTTC.

The chain uses TRBV18 and TRBJ1-1; D gene unclear. The V gene's germline CDR1 is KGHSH and CDR2 LQKENI. Trimming took off 2 bases at V and 5 bases at J, with 9 bases between the two ends. This CDR3 is 13 amino acids long. The CDR3 loop reads CASSPFSETEAFF. The CDR3, as DNA: TGTGCCAGCTCACCATTCAGCGAAACTGAAGCTTTCTTT. The full variable domain, rest sourced from reference TRBV18 and TRBJ1-1, is NAGVMQNPRHLVRRRGQEARLRCSPMKGHSHVYWYRQLPEEGLKFMVYLQKENIIDESGMPKERFSAEFPKEGPSILRIQQVVRGDSAAYFCASSPFSETEAFFGQGTRLTVV.

This clonotype was observed a handful of times. J is TRBJ2-5 and V is TRBV7-9, with a possible D match to TRBD1 (6 bases). Trimming removed 11 bases from V and 5 bases from J, with 12 bases in between. The CDR3 covers 11 residues. Germline loops: CDR1 SEHNR, CDR2 FQNEAQ (reference sequence). The CDR3: CAGRRGETQYF. Written as DNA, the CDR3 is TGTGCCGGACGTAGGGGGGAGACCCAGTACTTC.